This T cell receptor beta chain originates from a study of cytomegalovirus exposure and HLA in healthy donors. Across the whole study: Earlier sequencing of some 170 million T cells yielded nearly 120 million unique TCR beta sequences. The study's findings and limits: Certain indistinguishable V segments, among them TRBV6-2 and TRBV6-3, were excluded.

The CDR3 sequence is 15 residues long. Trimming removed 5 bases at V and 3 bases at J, with 14 bases between. Germline CDR1 SGHTA, CDR2 FQGNSA. At the time of sampling, donors were nominally healthy, though unrecorded immune exposures were likely. Primers for the PCR totalled 60 Vbeta and 13 Jbeta. Original processing notes: Counted up in a later analysis, unique TCR beta chains came to 65 million to 80 million, with around 11 million shared. Measured with immunoSEQ multiplex PCR; TCRdb has only the in-frame clones, and not every one. That table supplies the V and J calls and clone size; D and trimming were determined from the DNA. The sample yields about 150,000 clones, 85% to 90% seen once. Concerning this clone: Its antigen is as yet unknown.

The V call is TRBV7-2, the J call TRBJ2-1, with D maybe TRBD1 (6 bases). This TCR was recovered from a woman between 25 and 40 years old in good health and CMV-seronegative. Sequencing was carried out using PBMCs. DNA for the CDR3: TGTGCCAGCAGCCCCAGGGGAACGTTCTACAATGAGCAGTTCTTC. Protein product: CASSPRGTFYNEQFF. The full variable domain, with the rest looked up from reference TRBV7-2 and TRBJ2-1, is GAGVSQSPSNKVTEKGKDVELRCDPISGHTALYWYRQSLGQGLEFLIYFQGNSAPDKSGLPSDRFSAERTGGSVSTLTIQRTQQEDSAVYLCASSPRGTFYNEQFFGPGTRLTVL.